This entry lists 19 T cell receptor beta chains sequenced from one sample in a study of regulatory and conventional T cells in RAG deficiency. Assay used: immunoSEQ multiplex PCR; TCRdb lists only in-frame clones, some missing. The sample holds 45,000 or so clones, about 90% seen once. Blood CD4+ CD25-low CD127-high conventional T cells supplied the genomic DNA template. These same records also appear under a second study, on regulatory T cells. That work contributes: The primer mix had 52 TRBV and 13 TRBJ primers.

The sequenced sample was CD4+ effector T cells sorted from blood. These receptors were taken from a human donor in good health.

To note about this clone: Sequence at one end of the junction differs from germline and may be a read error. The chain has TRBV7-7 and TRBJ2-5, with 9 bases fitting TRBD2. There are 16 residues in the CDR3. Germline CDR1 is SSHAT and CDR2 is FNYEAQ (reference sequence). For the CDR3, the DNA is TGTGCTAGCAGCTTAGCGGCGGGGGGGACACAAGAGACCCAGTACTTC. Protein: CASSLAAGGTQETQYF.

V gene TRBV29-1 combines with J gene TRBJ1-2; 7 nucleotides match TRBD1. The CDR3 extends over 12 amino acids. Trimming removed 3 bases from V and 8 bases from J; junction bases left unmatched: 6. Germline V gene lookup returns CDR1 SQVTM and CDR2 ANQGSEA. The CDR3 reads CSVEGQGQGYTF. CDR3 in DNA: TGCAGCGTTGAGGGGCAGGGACAGGGCTACACCTTC.

The chain uses TRBV11-2 and TRBJ1-2, with D possibly being TRBD1 (5 bases). Germline assignment: CDR1 SGHAT and CDR2 FQNNGV. CDR3 length: 13 amino acids. V was clipped by 1 base and J by 9 bases, with 12 bases between them. In nucleotides, the CDR3 is TGTGCCAGCAGCTTAGCGGAGGGGTTGAGCTACACCTTC. This translates into CASSLAEGLSYTF.

V is TRBV23-1 and J is TRBJ1-2; TRBD1 aligns across 9 bases. TRBV23-1 carries the ORF label, with uncertain function. CDR3 length equals 15 residues. Trimming at V came to 7 bases and at J to 4 bases, leaving 10 bases not matched to a gene. The CDR3 reads CASTSDRGRAYGYTF. CDR3 nucleotides: TGCGCCAGCACATCTGACAGGGGGAGGGCCTATGGCTACACCTTC.

This clone was observed once. The chain links TRBV6-5 to TRBJ2-7; 9 bases fit TRBD1. This CDR3 is 13 amino acids long. Germline trimming cut 6 bases from V and 4 bases from J; bases unmatched to any gene: 4. The V gene's germline CDR1 is MNHEY and CDR2 SVGAGI. CDR3 amino acids: CASSRDRAYEQYF. DNA for the CDR3: TGTGCCAGCAGCCGGGACAGGGCGTACGAGCAGTACTTC.

The V gene is TRBV28, the J gene TRBJ1-5; 7 nucleotides agree with TRBD1. This CDR3 spans 15 amino acids. In germline, CDR1 is MDHEN, CDR2 SYDVKM. J gave up 0 bases and V 4 bases, and 3 bases lay outside the gene matches. The DNA of the CDR3 is TGTGCCAGCAGTTCGGGACAGATTAGCAATCAGCCCCAGCATTTT. Its translation: CASSSGQISNQPQHF.

The chain combines TRBV21-1 with TRBJ2-2; the DNA was not compared with TRBD1, the D call given in the table. TRBV21-1 is described as a pseudogene. The CDR3 is 18 amino acids. The CDR3 DNA is TGTGCCAGCAGCAAAGGACCTGACAGGGGGACGAACACCGGGGAGCTGTTTTTT. Amino acid sequence: CASSKGPDRGTNTGELFF.

This sequence joins TRBV7-2 and TRBJ1-3; D is perhaps TRBD1 (6 bases). Germline lookup yields CDR1 SGHTA and CDR2 FQGNSA. Deletions cut 2 bases from V and 4 bases from J, with 12 bases between. The CDR3 is 15 amino acids. CDR3 DNA sequence: TGTGCCAGCAGCTTAATGGGGGCGCAAGGAAACACCATATATTTT. It translates to CASSLMGAQGNTIYF.

The chain uses TRBV5-1 and TRBJ2-4, with D possibly matching TRBD2 (6 bases). The CDR3 is made up of 14 amino acids. The germline gives CDR1 SGHRS, CDR2 YFSETQ. V lost 4 bases and J lost 3, with 11 bases in between. The DNA of the CDR3 is TGCGCCAGCAGCGCCCGGGACTTCAAAAACATTCAGTACTTC. Amino acid sequence: CASSARDFKNIQYF.

The rearrangement joins TRBV11-2 to TRBJ2-2; D call uncertain. The V gene's germline CDR1 is SGHAT and CDR2 FQNNGV. Trimming removed 0 bases from V and 1 base from J, with 9 bases in between. This CDR3 spans 16 amino acids. The CDR3 bases are TGTGCCAGCAGCTTAGATAGGGCACTGAACACCGGGGAGCTGTTTTTT. Its translation: CASSLDRALNTGELFF.

As for this clone: Additional DNA sequences in this sample encode the identical CDR3. The chain links TRBV7-9 to TRBJ2-1; D is ambiguous. Germline assignment: CDR1 SEHNR and CDR2 FQNEAQ (reference sequence). Trimming left V 5 bases short and J 1 base short, with 9 bases between. The CDR3 contains 14 residues. The CDR3 nucleotides read TGTGCCAGCAGCCTTGCCAGGTCCTACAATGAGCAGTTCTTC. Its protein product is CASSLARSYNEQFF.

Regarding this clone: The final CDR3 position lacks the conserved phenylalanine or tryptophan, pointing to a likely read error. The limits of the CDR3 on the DNA are not certain, so only TCRdb's listed CDR3 is given. This sequence joins TRBV6-1 and TRBJ2-3; TRBD2, the table's D call, was not compared with the DNA. The CDR3 has 13 residues if both end residues are counted. Germline lookup yields CDR1 MNHNS and CDR2 SASEGT. The CDR3 reads CASSSGIAGGQLL.

The chain couples TRBV6-1 to TRBJ1-5; D gene unclear. Between the trimmed V and J ends, which lost 2 bases and 0 bases, there was a span of 11 bases. Looked up from germline, CDR1 is MNHNS and CDR2 is SASEGT. This CDR3 is 16 amino acids long. In DNA, the CDR3 is TGTGCCAGCAGTGAATTCGGACGGAATAGCAATCAGCCCCAGCATTTT. The encoded protein is CASSEFGRNSNQPQHF.

This clone was counted a single time. The J gene is TRBJ1-1, the V gene TRBV18; maybe TRBD1 (5 bases). V lost 6 bases and J 3 bases, leaving 14 bases between the germline ends. Germline lookup yields CDR1 KGHSH and CDR2 LQKENI. CDR3 size: 14 residues. As DNA, the CDR3 is TGTGCCAGCTCCCCGGGGGTCATGGACACTGAAGCTTTCTTT. It encodes CASSPGVMDTEAFF.

This chain links TRBV29-1 with TRBJ1-2; 10 nucleotides agree with TRBD1. This CDR3 spans 13 amino acids. The germline gives CDR1 SQVTM, CDR2 ANQGSEA. Trimming at V came to 4 bases and at J to 8 bases, leaving 7 bases not matched to a gene. Written as DNA, the CDR3 is TGCAGCGTTGGTGGACAGGGGGTCAACGGCTACACCTTC. As protein: CSVGGQGVNGYTF. The full variable domain, completed using reference TRBV29-1 and TRBJ1-2, is SAVISQKPSRDICQRGTSLTIQCQVDSQVTMMFWYRQQPGQSLTLIATANQGSEATYESGFVIDKFPISRPNLTFSTLTVSNMSPEDSSIYLCSVGGQGVNGYTFGSGTRLTVV.

The rearrangement joins TRBV11-2 to TRBJ1-3; D ambiguous. CDR1 is SGHAT, CDR2 FQNNGV, per germline. Trimming left V 2 bases short and J 0 bases short, with 2 bases between. The CDR3 is 13 residues long. CDR3 sequence reads: CASSLTSGNTIYF. The CDR3 DNA follows: TGTGCCAGCAGCTTAACCTCTGGAAACACCATATATTTT.

The chain combines TRBV19 with TRBJ1-3; 10 nucleotides align to TRBD1. After removal of 3 bases from V and 0 bases from J, the junction contained 2 bases not matched to a gene. Germline CDR1 is LNHDA and CDR2 is SQIVND (reference sequence). The CDR3 has 16 residues. In DNA form, the CDR3 reads TGTGCCAGTAGTATTGGGACAGGGGCCTCTGGAAACACCATATATTTT. Its protein product is CASSIGTGASGNTIYF.

This chain joins TRBV5-5 and TRBJ2-2, with a tentative D call TRBD1 (6 bases). Germline loops: CDR1 SGHKS, CDR2 YYEKEE (reference sequence). This CDR3 is built from 15 residues. The V end was cut by 4 bases, the J end by 5 bases, with 15 bases between. CDR3 in amino acids: CASSPRTAVTGELFF. The CDR3 bases are TGTGCCAGCAGCCCAAGGACAGCAGTAACCGGGGAGCTGTTTTTT.

J is TRBJ2-7 and V is TRBV12-5; D ambiguous. Germline CDR1 reads LGHNT; CDR2 reads FRNRAP. The CDR3 extends over 14 amino acids. V gave up 7 bases and J gave up 0 bases, with 13 bases separating them. CDR3 nucleotides: TGTGCTAGTGCCCCGGACCTCGACTCCTACGAGCAGTACTTC. Translating it yields CASAPDLDSYEQYF.